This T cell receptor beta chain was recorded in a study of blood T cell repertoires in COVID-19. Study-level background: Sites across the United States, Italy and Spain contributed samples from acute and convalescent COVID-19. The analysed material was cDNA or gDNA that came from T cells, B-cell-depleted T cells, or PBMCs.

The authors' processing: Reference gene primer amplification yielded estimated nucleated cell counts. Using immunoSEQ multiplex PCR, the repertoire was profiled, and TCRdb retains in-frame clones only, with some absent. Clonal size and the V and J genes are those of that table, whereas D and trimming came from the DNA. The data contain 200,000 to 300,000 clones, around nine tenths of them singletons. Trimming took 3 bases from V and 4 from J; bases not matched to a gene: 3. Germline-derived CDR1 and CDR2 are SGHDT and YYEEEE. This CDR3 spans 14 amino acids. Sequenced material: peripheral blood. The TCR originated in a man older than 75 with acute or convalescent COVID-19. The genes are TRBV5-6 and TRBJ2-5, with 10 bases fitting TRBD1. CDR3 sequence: CASSWRQGAETQYF. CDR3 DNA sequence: TGTGCCAGCAGCTGGAGACAGGGGGCAGAGACCCAGTACTTC.